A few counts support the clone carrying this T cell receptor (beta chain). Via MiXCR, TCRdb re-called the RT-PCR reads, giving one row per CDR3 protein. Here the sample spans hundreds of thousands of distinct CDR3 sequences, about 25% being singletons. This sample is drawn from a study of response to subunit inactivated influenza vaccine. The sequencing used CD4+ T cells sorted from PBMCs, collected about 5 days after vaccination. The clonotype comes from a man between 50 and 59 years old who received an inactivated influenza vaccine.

CDR3 in DNA: TGTGCCAGCAGCCAAGTCCCCCTCGCGGCTGAGCAGTTCTTC. As protein: CASSQVPLAAEQFF. The chain joins TRBV3-1 to TRBJ2-1; D remains ambiguous. The CDR3 runs 14 residues. With 1 base removed from V and 9 bases from J, the gap between germline ends came to 13 bases. Germline assignment: CDR1 LGHDT and CDR2 YNNKEL (reference sequence).